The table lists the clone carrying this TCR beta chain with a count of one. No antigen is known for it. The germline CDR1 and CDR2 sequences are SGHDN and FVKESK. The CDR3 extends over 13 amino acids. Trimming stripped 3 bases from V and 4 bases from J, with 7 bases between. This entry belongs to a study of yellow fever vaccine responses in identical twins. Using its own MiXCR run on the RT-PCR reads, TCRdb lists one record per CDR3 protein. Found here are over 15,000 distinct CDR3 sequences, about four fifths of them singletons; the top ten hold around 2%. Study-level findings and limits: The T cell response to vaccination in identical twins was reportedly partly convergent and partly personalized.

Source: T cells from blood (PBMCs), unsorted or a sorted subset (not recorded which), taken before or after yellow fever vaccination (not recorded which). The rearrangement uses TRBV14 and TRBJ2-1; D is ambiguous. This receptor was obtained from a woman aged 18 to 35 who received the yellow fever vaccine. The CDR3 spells CASSHSRYNEQFF. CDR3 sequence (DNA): TGTGCCAGCAGCCACTCCAGGTACAATGAGCAGTTCTTC.